This is a list of T cell receptor beta chains from one sample in a study of T cell responses to AZD1222 COVID-19 vaccine. The assay was immunoSEQ multiplex PCR, and TCRdb's table has in-frame clones only and misses some. The sample yields about 66,000 clones, more than 75% seen once. Material: peripheral blood, obtained on day 0 of AZD1222 vaccination. The source is an adult in good health. Both conserved end residues are part of each CDR3.

TRBV4-2	TRBJ2-3	CASSRDHPTDTQYF
TRBV30	TRBJ2-6	CAWGLSIGERGANVLTF
TRBV10-1	TRBJ1-2	CASSSQGFYGYTF
TRBV6-4	TRBJ2-1	CASSPSGGTYNEQFF
TRBV3-1/TRBV3-2	TRBJ2-2	CASSQESLYTGELFF
TRBV18	TRBJ1-4	CASSPPATALPDEKLFF
TRBV5-1	TRBJ2-7	CASSFTRGGSEQYF
TRBV5-6	TRBJ2-7	CASSYRPYEQYF
TRBV27	TRBJ1-6	CASSGGIPSPLHF
TRBV7-6	TRBJ2-2	CASSLRARGPGELFF
TRBV7-2	TRBJ2-1	CASSGQGFSEQFF
TRBV4-1	TRBJ2-2	CASGAVGRGGELFF
TRBV28	TRBJ1-4	CASKGRANEKLFF
TRBV19	TRBJ2-7	CASTEGGRVSGEQYF
TRBV28	TRBJ2-1	CASRIQGSSRAYNEQFF
TRBV19	TRBJ1-1	CASSIGAGPTEAFF
TRBV15	TRBJ1-4	CATSSPTLGPLRPNEKLFF
TRBV10-3	TRBJ2-1	CAISELQRGLPYNEQFF
TRBV10-3	TRBJ2-1	CAISDRNEQFF
TRBV6-5	TRBJ2-7	CASSRDGGAYEQYF
TRBV5-6	TRBJ2-5	CASSLAPGRGKETQYF
TRBV7-2	TRBJ2-3	CAAETSGGVDTQYF
TRBV11-2	TRBJ2-7	CASSSDGGLEQYF
TRBV7-8	TRBJ1-6	CASSLRVVGTEDNSPLHF
TRBV21-1	TRBJ2-7	CASSKGEARGSYEQYF
TRBV5-8	TRBJ2-7	CASSLATPLGLALTYEQYF
TRBV7-7	TRBJ2-1	CASSSDIYNEQFF
TRBV15	TRBJ2-5	CATSSRLGPETQYF
TRBV6-5	TRBJ2-7	CASSYSSSGSVLEQYF
TRBV5-1	TRBJ2-7	CASSLGLASYEQYF
TRBV6-2/TRBV6-3	TRBJ1-2	CASSYRNLQGKANYGYTF
TRBV5-1	TRBJ1-2	CASSPDGAPYGYTF
TRBV19	TRBJ2-3	CASSAFTDTQYF
TRBV7-2	TRBJ2-1	CASSLNYGPGNEQFF
TRBV4-1	TRBJ1-3	CASSQGYRATSGNTIYF
TRBV12-3/TRBV12-4	TRBJ1-2	CASSWDIAGGYTF
TRBV18	TRBJ2-7	CASTAEVGEQYF
TRBV19	TRBJ2-7	CASKEIAASYEQYF
TRBV7-6	TRBJ1-1	CASSLERGNTEAFF
TRBV10-2	TRBJ2-2	CASNREAGGNTGELFF
TRBV9	TRBJ2-2	CASSETGDTGELFF